These 6 T cell receptor beta chains originate from one sample sequenced in a study of high-grade serous ovarian cancer treatment subgroups. Tumor samples were taken before definitive surgery or chemotherapy. Repertoires were generated with immunoSEQ multiplex PCR, while TCRdb's copy carries only in-frame clones and drops some. This sample has around 8,000 clones, with roughly 79% found just once. Sequences were obtained from tumor tissue. The receptor set was obtained from a human donor with high-grade serous ovarian cancer.

The J gene is TRBJ1-6, the V gene TRBV5-3; 7 nucleotides agree with TRBD1. TRBV5-3 is treated as an ORF (open reading frame) with a function not yet certain. This CDR3 contains 15 residues. V was pared by 3 bases and J by 7 bases, with 7 bases of the junction left unmatched. CDR3 sequence (DNA): TGTGCCAGAAGCTCTACAGGGGAGGCGAATTCACCCCTCCACTTT. It encodes CARSSTGEANSPLHF.

CDR3 residues: CASTGWGRGNTIYF. Written as DNA, the CDR3 is TGTGCCAGCACTGGGTGGGGCCGAGGAAACACCATATATTTT. The chain is built from TRBV28 and TRBJ1-3, with D maybe TRBD1 (5 bases). This CDR3 is built from 14 residues. Germline V gene data show CDR1 as MDHEN and CDR2 as SYDVKM. With 7 bases removed from V and 4 bases from J, the gap between germline ends came to 14 bases. Full variable domain (missing parts from reference TRBV28 and TRBJ1-3): DVKVTQSSRYLVKRTGEKVFLECVQDMDHENMFWYRQDPGLGLRLIYFSYDVKMKEKGDIPEGYSVSREKKERFSLILESASTNQTSMYLCASTGWGRGNTIYFGEGSWLTVV.

This chain uses TRBV19 with TRBJ2-3; TRBD2 aligns across 8 bases. This CDR3 is built from 15 residues. Germline CDR1 reads LNHDA; CDR2 reads SQIVND (reference sequence). Trimming at V came to 5 bases and at J to 7 bases, leaving 11 bases not matched to a gene. The CDR3 is CASSSSSGSVNTQYF. The CDR3 DNA is TGTGCCAGTAGTTCTTCCAGCGGGAGCGTAAATACGCAGTATTTT. Using reference TRBV19 and TRBJ2-3 for the parts outside the CDR3, the full variable domain is DGGITQSPKYLFRKEGQNVTLSCEQNLNHDAMYWYRQDPGQGLRLIYYSQIVNDFQKGDIAEGYSVSREKKESFPLTVTSAQKNPTAFYLCASSSSSGSVNTQYFGPGTRLTVL.

V and J are TRBV7-3 and TRBJ1-2; perhaps TRBD1 as D (6 bases). The germline V gene has CDR1 SGHTA and CDR2 FQGTGA. This CDR3 contains 13 residues. V gave up 5 bases and J gave up 4 bases, with 11 bases separating them. In nucleotides, the CDR3 is TGTGCCAGCAGCCCTACAGGGTTCTATGGCTACACCTTC. It codes for CASSPTGFYGYTF.

The chain links TRBV20-1 to TRBJ2-5; D unclear. The length of the CDR3 is 9 residues. V shed 8 bases and J shed 5 bases, with 6 bases lying between them. Per the germline V gene, CDR1 is DFQATT and CDR2 is SNEGSKA (reference sequence). The CDR3 protein is CSLGETQYF. The DNA of the CDR3 is TGCAGTTTAGGGGAGACCCAGTACTTC.

The V and J genes are TRBV19 and TRBJ1-2; 7 nucleotides line up with TRBD1. The CDR3 totals 12 residues. V lost 2 bases to trimming and J lost 8 bases; unmatched junction nucleotides: 2. Germline assignment: CDR1 LNHDA and CDR2 SQIVND (reference sequence). The CDR3: CASSITGVGYTF. The CDR3 nucleotides read TGTGCCAGTAGTATAACAGGGGTCGGCTACACCTTC.